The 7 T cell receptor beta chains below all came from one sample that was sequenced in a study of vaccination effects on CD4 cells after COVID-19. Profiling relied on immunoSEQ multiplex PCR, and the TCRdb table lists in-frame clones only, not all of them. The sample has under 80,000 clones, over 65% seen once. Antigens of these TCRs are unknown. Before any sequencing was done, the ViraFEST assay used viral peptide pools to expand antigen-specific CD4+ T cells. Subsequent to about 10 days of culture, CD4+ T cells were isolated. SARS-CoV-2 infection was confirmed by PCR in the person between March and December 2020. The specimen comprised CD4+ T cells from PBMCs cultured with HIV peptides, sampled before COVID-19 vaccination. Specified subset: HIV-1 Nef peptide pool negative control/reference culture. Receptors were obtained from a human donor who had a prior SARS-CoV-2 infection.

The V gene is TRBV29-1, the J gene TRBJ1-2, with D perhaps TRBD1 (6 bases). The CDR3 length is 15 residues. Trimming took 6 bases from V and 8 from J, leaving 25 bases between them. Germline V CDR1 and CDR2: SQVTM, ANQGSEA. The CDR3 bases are TGCAGCGTACCCCCGGGGCAGGGAGGGGGTGAGGGCTACACCTTC. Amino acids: CSVPPGQGGGEGYTF.

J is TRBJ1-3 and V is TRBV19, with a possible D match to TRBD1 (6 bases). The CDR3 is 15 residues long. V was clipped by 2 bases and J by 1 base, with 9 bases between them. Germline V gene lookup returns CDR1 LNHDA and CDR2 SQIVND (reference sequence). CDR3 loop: CASSIQGKSGNTIYF. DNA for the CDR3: TGTGCCAGTAGTATACAGGGGAAGTCTGGAAACACCATATATTTT.

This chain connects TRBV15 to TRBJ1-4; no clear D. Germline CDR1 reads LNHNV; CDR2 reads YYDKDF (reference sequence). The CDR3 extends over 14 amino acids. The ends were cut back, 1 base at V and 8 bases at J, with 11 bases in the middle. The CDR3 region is CATSRGALREKLFF. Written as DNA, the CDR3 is TGTGCCACCAGCAGAGGGGCCCTCCGGGAAAAACTGTTTTTT.

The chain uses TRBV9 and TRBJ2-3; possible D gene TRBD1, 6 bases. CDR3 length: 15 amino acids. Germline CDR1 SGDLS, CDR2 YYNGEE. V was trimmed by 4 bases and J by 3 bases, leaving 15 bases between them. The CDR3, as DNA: TGTGCCAGCAGCCTTTTGTCAGGGGAAACAGATACGCAGTATTTT. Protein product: CASSLLSGETDTQYF.

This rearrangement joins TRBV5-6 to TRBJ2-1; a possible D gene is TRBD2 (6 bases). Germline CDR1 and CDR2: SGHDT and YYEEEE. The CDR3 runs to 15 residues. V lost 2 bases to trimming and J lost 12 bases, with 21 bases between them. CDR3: CASSLKIRYSGWQFF. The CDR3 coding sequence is TGTGCCAGCAGCTTAAAAATCCGTTACAGCGGGTGGCAGTTCTTC.

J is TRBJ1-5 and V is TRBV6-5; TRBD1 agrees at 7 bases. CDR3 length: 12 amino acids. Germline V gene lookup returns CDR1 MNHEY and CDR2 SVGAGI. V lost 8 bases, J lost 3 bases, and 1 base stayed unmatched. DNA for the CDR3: TGTGCCAGCGGACAGGTCAATCAGCCCCAGCATTTT. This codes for CASGQVNQPQHF.

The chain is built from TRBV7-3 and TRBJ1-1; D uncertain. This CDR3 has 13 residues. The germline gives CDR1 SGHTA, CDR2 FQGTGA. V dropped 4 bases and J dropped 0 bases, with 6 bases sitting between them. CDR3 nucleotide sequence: TGTGCCAGCAGCTGGCGAATGAACACTGAAGCTTTCTTT. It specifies CASSWRMNTEAFF. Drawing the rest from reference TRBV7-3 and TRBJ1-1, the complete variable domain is GAGVSQTPSNKVTEKGKYVELRCDPISGHTALYWYRQSLGQGPEFLIYFQGTGAADDSGLPNDRFFAVRPEGSVSTLKIQRTERGDSAVYLCASSWRMNTEAFFGQGTRLTVV.